The 7 T cell receptor beta chains listed next were all sequenced from one sample in a study of cytomegalovirus exposure and HLA in healthy donors. 60 Vbeta and 13 Jbeta primers were used in PCR. Assay used: immunoSEQ multiplex PCR; TCRdb lists only in-frame clones, some missing. The sample data list 150,000 to 250,000 clones. Material: PBMCs. The receptor set was obtained from a boy younger than 18 in good health and CMV-seronegative.

The chain couples TRBV10-3 to TRBJ2-5, with D possibly being TRBD1 (5 bases). Germline assignment: CDR1 ENHRY and CDR2 SYGVKD. V was pared by 10 bases and J by 5 bases, with 11 bases between. The CDR3 has 11 residues. CDR3 loop: CATAGLETQYF. CDR3 coding DNA: TGTGCCACCGCAGGGTTGGAGACCCAGTACTTC.

CDR3 residues: CASSTGTGGGYTF. As DNA, the CDR3 is TGTGCCAGCTCAACCGGGACAGGGGGTGGCTACACCTTC. V is TRBV18 and J is TRBJ1-2, with TRBD1 matching over 11 bases. CDR3 size: 13 residues. With 5 bases clipped from V and 7 bases from J, the junction kept 3 bases outside the gene matches. In germline, CDR1 is KGHSH, CDR2 LQKENI.

The rearrangement uses TRBV9 and TRBJ2-7, with D hard to call. The germline V gene has CDR1 SGDLS and CDR2 YYNGEE. This CDR3 has 13 amino acids. V lost 4 bases to trimming and J lost 3 bases, with 11 bases between them. The DNA of the CDR3 is TGTGCCAGCAGCCCCCCTGGGCGCTACGAGCAGTACTTC. Its protein product is CASSPPGRYEQYF.

The CDR3 DNA follows: TGTGCCAGCAGAAGAGACGGACTAGACACTGAAGCTTTCTTT. It yields the protein CASRRDGLDTEAFF. This chain joins TRBV7-9 and TRBJ1-1, with D unclear. V dropped 6 bases and J dropped 3 bases, with 14 bases sitting between them. The germline gives CDR1 SEHNR, CDR2 FQNEAQ (reference sequence). This CDR3 has 14 residues. Complete variable domain (other parts from reference TRBV7-9 and TRBJ1-1): DTGVSQNPRHKITKRGQNVTFRCDPISEHNRLYWYRQTLGQGPEFLTYFQNEAQLEKSRLLSDRFSAERPKGSFSTLEIQRTEQGDSAMYLCASRRDGLDTEAFFGQGTRLTVV.

The chain links TRBV6-5 to TRBJ2-1; a possible D gene is TRBD2 (6 bases). Germline CDR1 is MNHEY and CDR2 is SVGAGI. The germline V and J ends were trimmed by 2 bases and 10 bases, with 15 bases remaining between them. The CDR3 sequence is 14 residues long. The CDR3 DNA follows: TGTGCCAGCAGTTACACCGGGAGTCGAGTGGAGCAGTTCTTC. It encodes CASSYTGSRVEQFF.

The chain joins TRBV19 to TRBJ1-6; no reliable D call. Germline V gene lookup returns CDR1 LNHDA and CDR2 SQIVND (reference sequence). The CDR3 has 14 amino acids. V lost 5 bases and J 3 bases, leaving 8 bases between the germline ends. CDR3 sequence (DNA): TGTGCCAGTAGTTCCGGGTACTATAATTCACCCCTCCACTTT. This translates into CASSSGYYNSPLHF.

This chain joins TRBV4-2 and TRBJ2-1; TRBD2 aligns across 8 bases. V was clipped by 0 bases and J by 6 bases; unmatched bases: 4. In germline, CDR1 is LGHNA, CDR2 YNFKEQ. The CDR3 is 15 residues long. The DNA of the CDR3 is TGTGCCAGCAGCCAAGATCCGGGGGGGGGCAATGAGCAGTTCTTC. It encodes CASSQDPGGGNEQFF.